A selection of T cell receptor beta chains follows, all from one sample in a study of control samples from healthy donors and cancer patients. The repertoire was sequenced with immunoSEQ multiplex PCR; TCRdb's copy has only in-frame clones and lacks some. In the table there are 90,000 to 100,000 clones, approximately 81% of which are singletons. The sequenced sample consisted of blood. These receptors were obtained from a woman aged 25-40 years in good health. CDR3s include the opening cysteine and the closing phenylalanine or tryptophan. D genes are given only for firm matches. Size is omitted from some rows. Given values are once, few, many or a class for expanded clones.

abundance: .; v_gene: TRBV12-3/TRBV12-4; j_gene: TRBJ1-2; d_gene: .; CDR3aa: CASSFLRAYGYTF; CDR3nt: TGTGCCAGCAGTTTCCTCAGGGCCTATGGCTACACCTTC
abundance: .; v_gene: TRBV5-8; j_gene: TRBJ2-5; d_gene: TRBD1; CDR3aa: CASSLGDRGEETQYF; CDR3nt: TGTGCCAGCAGCTTGGGGGACAGGGGAGAGGAGACCCAGTACTTC
abundance: .; v_gene: TRBV5-6; j_gene: TRBJ2-3; d_gene: TRBD2; CDR3aa: CASSLTSGGLPDTQYF; CDR3nt: TGTGCCAGCAGCTTGACTAGCGGGGGGCTACCAGATACGCAGTATTTT
abundance: once; v_gene: TRBV10-3; j_gene: TRBJ1-1; d_gene: .; CDR3aa: CAIRDTTEAFF; CDR3nt: TGTGCCATCAGGGACACAACTGAAGCTTTCTTT
abundance: .; v_gene: TRBV7-2; j_gene: TRBJ1-6; d_gene: .; CDR3aa: CASSLGVSYNSPLHF; CDR3nt: TGTGCCAGCAGCTTAGGTGTCAGTTATAATTCACCCCTCCACTTT
abundance: .; v_gene: TRBV5-1; j_gene: TRBJ1-1; d_gene: .; CDR3aa: CASSLDPASTEAFF; CDR3nt: TGCGCCAGCAGCTTGGATCCGGCGAGCACTGAAGCTTTCTTT
abundance: .; v_gene: TRBV24-1; j_gene: TRBJ1-1; d_gene: TRBD1; CDR3aa: CATQGTGEAEAFF; CDR3nt: TGTGCCACCCAAGGGACAGGGGAAGCTGAAGCTTTCTTT
abundance: .; v_gene: TRBV9; j_gene: TRBJ2-7; d_gene: .; CDR3aa: CASSEGDTPYEQYF; CDR3nt: TGTGCCAGCAGCGAGGGGGACACCCCCTACGAGCAGTACTTC
abundance: .; v_gene: TRBV19; j_gene: TRBJ1-5; d_gene: TRBD1; CDR3aa: CASSTGQGAQPQHF; CDR3nt: TGTGCCAGTAGTACCGGACAGGGCGCTCAGCCCCAGCATTTT
abundance: .; v_gene: TRBV25-1; j_gene: TRBJ1-6; d_gene: .; CDR3aa: CASSEGMAYNSPLHF; CDR3nt: TGTGCCAGCAGTGAAGGCATGGCCTATAATTCACCCCTCCACTTT
abundance: .; v_gene: TRBV30; j_gene: TRBJ2-7; d_gene: TRBD1; CDR3aa: CAWKETGNSYEQYF; CDR3nt: TGTGCCTGGAAAGAGACAGGGAACTCCTACGAGCAGTACTTC
abundance: .; v_gene: TRBV7-8; j_gene: TRBJ2-1; d_gene: .; CDR3aa: CASSFIWSSYNEQFF; CDR3nt: TGTGCCAGCAGCTTCATTTGGAGCTCCTACAATGAGCAGTTCTTC
abundance: .; v_gene: TRBV7-9; j_gene: TRBJ2-5; d_gene: .; CDR3aa: CASTTEETQYF; CDR3nt: TGTGCCAGCACTACAGAAGAGACCCAGTACTTC
abundance: .; v_gene: TRBV2; j_gene: TRBJ2-3; d_gene: TRBD2; CDR3aa: CASSRSGTSGASTDTQYF; CDR3nt: TGTGCCAGCAGTCGCTCCGGGACTAGCGGGGCTAGCACAGATACGCAGTATTTT
abundance: .; v_gene: TRBV11-3; j_gene: TRBJ1-6; d_gene: .; CDR3aa: CASSLESRSSYNSPLHF; CDR3nt: TGTGCCAGCAGCTTAGAATCTCGGAGCTCCTATAATTCACCCCTCCACTTT
abundance: .; v_gene: TRBV3-1/TRBV3-2; j_gene: TRBJ2-2; d_gene: TRBD2; CDR3aa: CASSQVSRGGRTTGELFF; CDR3nt: TGTGCCAGCAGCCAAGTTTCGCGGGGGGGGAGAACCACCGGGGAGCTGTTTTTT
abundance: once; v_gene: TRBV7-2; j_gene: TRBJ2-7; d_gene: TRBD1; CDR3aa: CASSFSDRGSEQYF; CDR3nt: TGTGCCAGCAGCTTCTCAGACAGGGGATCCGAGCAGTACTTC
abundance: once; v_gene: TRBV5-4; j_gene: TRBJ2-7; d_gene: TRBD2; CDR3aa: CASRLAGESYEQYF; CDR3nt: TGTGCCAGCAGGCTAGCGGGGGAGTCCTACGAGCAGTACTTC
abundance: .; v_gene: TRBV6-2/TRBV6-3; j_gene: TRBJ2-3; d_gene: TRBD2; CDR3aa: CASSYSSRGGTDTQYF; CDR3nt: TGTGCCAGCAGTTACTCAAGTCGCGGGGGGACAGATACGCAGTATTTT
abundance: .; v_gene: TRBV2; j_gene: TRBJ1-1; d_gene: TRBD1; CDR3aa: CASSGSGTGHGDTEAFF; CDR3nt: TGTGCCAGCAGTGGCTCCGGGACAGGGCATGGGGACACTGAAGCTTTCTTT
abundance: once; v_gene: TRBV27; j_gene: TRBJ1-1; d_gene: TRBD1; CDR3aa: CASSRRTGRYTEAFF; CDR3nt: TGTGCCAGCAGTCGTCGGACAGGGAGGTACACTGAAGCTTTCTTT
abundance: .; v_gene: TRBV19; j_gene: TRBJ1-2; d_gene: .; CDR3aa: CASGTGNGGYGYTF; CDR3nt: TGTGCCAGCGGGACGGGAAATGGCGGTTATGGCTACACCTTC
abundance: .; v_gene: TRBV7-2; j_gene: TRBJ1-2; d_gene: .; CDR3aa: CASSLALTGAGGYTF; CDR3nt: TGTGCCAGCAGCTTAGCATTGACGGGGGCGGGTGGCTACACCTTC
abundance: .; v_gene: TRBV10-3; j_gene: TRBJ2-5; d_gene: .; CDR3aa: CAISSGEETQYF; CDR3nt: TGTGCCATCAGTAGCGGTGAAGAGACCCAGTACTTC
abundance: .; v_gene: TRBV21-1; j_gene: TRBJ2-7; d_gene: .; CDR3aa: CASSPRTGYSYEQYF; CDR3nt: TGTGCCAGCAGCCCCCGTACAGGGTACTCCTACGAGCAGTACTTC
abundance: few; v_gene: TRBV5-4; j_gene: TRBJ2-1; d_gene: .; CDR3aa: CASSLRQGIYNEQFF; CDR3nt: TGTGCCAGCAGCTTGAGGCAGGGCATCTACAATGAGCAGTTCTTC
abundance: .; v_gene: TRBV30; j_gene: TRBJ2-1; d_gene: .; CDR3aa: CAWSRSSYNEQFF; CDR3nt: TGTGCCTGGAGCCGGAGCTCCTACAATGAGCAGTTCTTC
abundance: .; v_gene: TRBV11-2; j_gene: TRBJ1-4; d_gene: .; CDR3aa: CASSPRVQNEKLFF; CDR3nt: TGTGCCAGCAGCCCCAGGGTACAAAATGAAAAACTGTTTTTT
abundance: .; v_gene: TRBV30; j_gene: TRBJ2-3; d_gene: .; CDR3aa: CAWKGDRGTDTQYF; CDR3nt: TGTGCCTGGAAAGGGGACCGTGGCACAGATACGCAGTATTTT
abundance: .; v_gene: TRBV7-2; j_gene: TRBJ1-2; d_gene: .; CDR3aa: CASSLPGILHGYTF; CDR3nt: TGTGCCAGCAGCTTACCCGGCATTTTACATGGCTACACCTTC
abundance: .; v_gene: TRBV25-1; j_gene: TRBJ1-2; d_gene: .; CDR3aa: CASSEYFAGTDGYTF; CDR3nt: TGTGCCAGCAGTGAATATTTTGCAGGGACTGATGGCTACACCTTC